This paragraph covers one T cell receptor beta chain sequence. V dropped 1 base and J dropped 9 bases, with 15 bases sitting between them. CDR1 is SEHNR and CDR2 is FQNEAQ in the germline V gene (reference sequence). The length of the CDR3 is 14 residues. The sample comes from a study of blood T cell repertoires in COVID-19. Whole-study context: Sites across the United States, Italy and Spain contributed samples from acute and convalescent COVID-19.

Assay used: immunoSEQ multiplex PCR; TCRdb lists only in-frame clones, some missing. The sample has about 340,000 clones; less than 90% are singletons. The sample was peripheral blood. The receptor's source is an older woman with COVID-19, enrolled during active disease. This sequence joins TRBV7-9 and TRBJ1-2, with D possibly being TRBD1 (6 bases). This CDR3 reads CASSLEGDFRSYTF. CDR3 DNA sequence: TGTGCCAGCAGCTTAGAGGGGGATTTCAGGAGCTACACCTTC.